Below are 13 T cell receptor beta chains sequenced from a single sample in a study of T cell repertoires in cytomegalovirus infection. Which antigens these TCRs recognize remains unknown. TCRdb re-derived calls from the reads in MiXCR, one entry per CDR3 protein. The table has 800,000 to 950,000 distinct CDR3 sequences, 30% to 35% seen once. The source material was cultured CD8+ T cells from PBMCs, sampled from culture after CMV antigen stimulation. These TCRs come from a human donor in good health (CMV status not recorded). Some clones in this sample may be carry-over from other donors' samples.

The rearrangement joins TRBV12-3 or TRBV12-4 to TRBJ1-1, with D unclear. V gave up 6 bases and J gave up 7 bases, with 15 bases separating them. The CDR3 totals 13 residues. The chain's CDR3 is CASRAPGMGEAFF. The CDR3 DNA follows: TGTGCCAGCAGAGCACCGGGGATGGGTGAAGCTTTCTTT.

This chain links TRBV19 with TRBJ2-3; D is ambiguous. CDR3 size: 16 residues. Germline CDR1 and CDR2: LNHDA and SQIVND (reference sequence). Trimming stripped 3 bases from V and 5 bases from J, with 18 bases between. Here the CDR3 DNA reads TGTGCCAGTAGTATGAGAGTCAGCCTTTCGGGAGATACGCAGTATTTT. Amino acid sequence: CASSMRVSLSGDTQYF.

A remark on this clonotype: With a much larger clone just one base away, this may be a read error. The chain uses TRBV7-8 and TRBJ2-7; D is uncertain. Per the germline V gene, CDR1 is SGHVS and CDR2 is FQNEAQ. This CDR3 is 13 amino acids long. Between the trimmed V and J ends, which lost 3 bases and 2 bases, there was a span of 8 bases. The CDR3 nucleotides read TGTGCCAGCAGCTTCGAGCAGACCTACGAGCAGTACGTC. Its translation: CASSFEQTYEQYV.

This clonotype appeared a few times. The chain has TRBV7-9 and TRBJ2-2; D unresolved. This CDR3 has 13 amino acids. Per the germline V gene, CDR1 is SEHNR and CDR2 is FQNEAQ (reference sequence). V shed 5 bases and J shed 5 bases, with 9 bases lying between them. CDR3 residues: CASSPYVTGELFF. In DNA, the CDR3 is TGTGCCAGCAGCCCTTACGTTACCGGGGAGCTGTTTTTT.

This clonotype was seen more than once but under ten times. V gene TRBV6-2 or TRBV6-3 combines with J gene TRBJ2-3; the D is unclear. This CDR3 region has 12 residues. The V and J ends lost 2 bases and 6 bases respectively, with 6 bases between them. Germline V gene lookup returns CDR1 MNHEY and CDR2 SVGEGT. The CDR3 spells CASSYQDDTQYF. In DNA form, the CDR3 reads TGTGCCAGCAGTTACCAGGATGATACGCAGTATTTT.

This clonotype was observed a few times. The chain recombines TRBV10-3 with TRBJ1-1, with D possibly TRBD1 on 6 matching bases. The V end lost 6 bases, the J end lost 4 bases, and 21 bases lay between the germline ends. The CDR3 runs to 16 residues. Germline V gene data show CDR1 as ENHRY and CDR2 as SYGVKD. The CDR3 DNA follows: TGTGCCATCAGGACTATCGGGACACGGGAGGGCACTGAAGCTTTCTTT. Its protein product is CAIRTIGTREGTEAFF.

This clonotype was seen a few times. The chain combines TRBV19 with TRBJ2-5; TRBD2 matches 7 bases. J gave up 2 bases and V 7 bases, and 4 bases lay outside the gene matches. Germline CDR1 LNHDA, CDR2 SQIVND (reference sequence). The CDR3 is 13 amino acids. In DNA form, the CDR3 reads TGTGCCAGTAACCAAGCGGGGCAAGAGACCCAGTACTTC. This gives the protein CASNQAGQETQYF.

The V gene is TRBV2, the J gene TRBJ2-2; D is undetermined. The CDR3 runs to 16 residues. Germline-derived CDR1 and CDR2 are SNHLY and FYNNEI. V was clipped by 1 base and J by 5 bases, with 14 bases between them. The CDR3 coding sequence is TGTGCCAGCAGTGAAGTGTTAGGGTCTGTGACCGGGGAGCTGTTTTTT. It is translated as CASSEVLGSVTGELFF.

This chain joins TRBV5-4 and TRBJ1-3, with a possible D match to TRBD1 (6 bases). Trimming pared 4 bases from V and 4 bases from J, leaving 15 bases between. The CDR3 sequence is 15 residues long. Germline lookup yields CDR1 SGHNT and CDR2 YYREEE (reference sequence). The CDR3 spells CASSGIGGIGNTIYF. CDR3 bases: TGTGCCAGCAGCGGGATCGGGGGCATAGGAAACACCATATATTTT. The full variable domain, rest sourced from reference TRBV5-4 and TRBJ1-3, is ETGVTQSPTHLIKTRGQQVTLRCSSQSGHNTVSWYQQALGQGPQFIFQYYREEENGRGNFPPRFSGLQFPNYSSELNVNALELDDSALYLCASSGIGGIGNTIYFGEGSWLTVV.

Regarding this clonotype: One end of the junction varies from germline; a read error may be responsible. The genes are TRBV20-1 and TRBJ2-1; no reliable D call. Germline loops: CDR1 DFQATT, CDR2 SNEGSKA (reference sequence). This CDR3 is 8 amino acids long. DNA for the CDR3: TGCAGTGTAAATGGGCAGTTCTTC. This codes for CSVNGQFF.

This clonotype was detected ten times or more. The chain joins TRBV7-9 to TRBJ2-2; D is undetermined. Germline V gives CDR1 SEHNR, CDR2 FQNEAQ (reference sequence). CDR3 length equals 15 residues. V lost 1 base, J lost 0 bases, and 6 bases lay in between. CDR3 sequence: CASSLVSTNTGELFF. The CDR3 DNA sequence: TGTGCCAGCAGCTTAGTCTCAACGAACACCGGGGAGCTGTTTTTT.

This clonotype was observed once. The genes are TRBV6-6 and TRBJ2-1, with TRBD2 matching over 9 bases. Trimming removed 2 bases from V and 4 bases from J; junction bases left unmatched: 9. The CDR3 contains 17 residues. The germline V gene encodes CDR1 MNHNY and CDR2 SVGAGI (reference sequence). The DNA for the CDR3 is TGTGCCAGCAGTTACCTACTTGGCGGGGGGGCATACAATGAGCAGTTCTTC. Its translation is CASSYLLGGGAYNEQFF.

This clonotype was counted at least ten times. This chain links TRBV7-6 with TRBJ2-1, with 10 bases aligning to TRBD2. The length of the CDR3 is 15 residues. V was pared by 5 bases and J by 4 bases, with 5 bases of the junction left unmatched. Germline V lookup: CDR1 SGHVS, CDR2 FNYEAQ. The CDR3 region has the DNA TGTGCCAGCAGCCACCTAGCGGGGGAATACAATGAGCAGTTCTTC. Translated: CASSHLAGEYNEQFF.